These T cell receptor beta chains were read from a single sample in a study of cytomegalovirus exposure and HLA in healthy donors. Generated by immunoSEQ multiplex PCR, the TCRdb table keeps only in-frame clones and is missing some. This sample has about 72,000 clones, with approximately 78% found just once. Material for sequencing was PBMCs. These receptors were taken from a man aged 35 to 55 in good health and CMV-seronegative. Both conserved end residues are part of each CDR3. The order of the fields is CDR3 length, D gene, J gene, clone size, V gene, CDR3 protein, CDR3 DNA. The D gene is left open where the match is weak. The size of a clone is reported for some rows only, either as once, few or many, or as a class for expanded clones.

CDR3 length: 15; D gene: .; J gene: TRBJ2-3; clone size: .; V gene: TRBV7-2; CDR3 protein: CASSYGRPIADTQYF; CDR3 DNA: TGTGCCAGCAGCTACGGCAGGCCGATCGCAGATACGCAGTATTTT
CDR3 length: 13; D gene: .; J gene: TRBJ1-2; clone size: once; V gene: TRBV14; CDR3 protein: CASSQARTGGYTF; CDR3 DNA: TGTGCCAGCAGCCAAGCAAGGACGGGGGGGTACACCTTC
CDR3 length: 14; D gene: .; J gene: TRBJ2-7; clone size: .; V gene: TRBV7-2; CDR3 protein: CASSLGRGTYEQYF; CDR3 DNA: TGTGCCAGCAGCTTAGGTCGGGGAACCTACGAGCAGTACTTC
CDR3 length: 12; D gene: .; J gene: TRBJ1-1; clone size: .; V gene: TRBV23-1; CDR3 protein: CASSHSGGEAFF; CDR3 DNA: TGCGCCAGCAGTCATTCGGGGGGGGAAGCTTTCTTT
CDR3 length: 14; D gene: TRBD1; J gene: TRBJ2-7; clone size: .; V gene: TRBV7-2; CDR3 protein: CASSVNRGNYEQYF; CDR3 DNA: TGTGCCAGCAGCGTTAACAGGGGGAACTACGAGCAGTACTTC
CDR3 length: 15; D gene: TRBD1; J gene: TRBJ2-3; clone size: .; V gene: TRBV6-4; CDR3 protein: CASSDQGADTDTQYF; CDR3 DNA: TGTGCCAGCAGTGATCAGGGGGCCGACACAGATACGCAGTATTTT
CDR3 length: 15; D gene: TRBD2; J gene: TRBJ2-2; clone size: .; V gene: TRBV6-6; CDR3 protein: CPSSTRGGNTGELFF; CDR3 DNA: TGTCCCAGCAGCACGCGGGGGGGGAACACCGGGGAGCTGTTTTTT
CDR3 length: 15; D gene: .; J gene: TRBJ1-3; clone size: .; V gene: TRBV5-5; CDR3 protein: CASSLKLAPGNTIYF; CDR3 DNA: TGTGCCAGCAGCTTGAAATTGGCTCCTGGAAACACCATATATTTT
CDR3 length: 15; D gene: TRBD1; J gene: TRBJ1-1; clone size: few; V gene: TRBV19; CDR3 protein: CASSIWGQAQTEAFF; CDR3 DNA: TGTGCCAGTAGTATTTGGGGACAGGCCCAGACTGAAGCTTTCTTT
CDR3 length: 14; D gene: .; J gene: TRBJ1-2; clone size: once; V gene: TRBV5-1; CDR3 protein: CASSAYEGHYGYTF; CDR3 DNA: TGCGCCAGCAGCGCTTACGAGGGTCACTATGGCTACACCTTC
CDR3 length: 15; D gene: .; J gene: TRBJ1-1; clone size: .; V gene: TRBV15; CDR3 protein: CATSRAGGNFAEAFF; CDR3 DNA: TGTGCCACCAGCAGGGCTGGAGGAAATTTCGCTGAAGCTTTCTTT
CDR3 length: 14; D gene: .; J gene: TRBJ1-2; clone size: .; V gene: TRBV6-5; CDR3 protein: CASSQGSLGYGYTF; CDR3 DNA: TGTGCCAGCAGCCAAGGAAGTCTAGGCTATGGCTACACCTTC
CDR3 length: 15; D gene: TRBD2; J gene: TRBJ2-1; clone size: .; V gene: TRBV27; CDR3 protein: CASSYRLAGEHEQFF; CDR3 DNA: TGTGCCAGCAGTTACCGACTAGCGGGGGAGCATGAGCAGTTCTTC
CDR3 length: 17; D gene: TRBD2; J gene: TRBJ2-1; clone size: .; V gene: TRBV7-3; CDR3 protein: CASSSTGTSGGYNEQFF; CDR3 DNA: TGTGCCAGCAGCTCCACCGGGACTAGCGGGGGGTACAATGAGCAGTTCTTC
CDR3 length: 15; D gene: .; J gene: TRBJ2-5; clone size: .; V gene: TRBV19; CDR3 protein: CASRPDVYRAQAQYF; CDR3 DNA: TGTGCCAGTAGGCCCGACGTGTACAGGGCCCAGGCCCAGTACTTC
CDR3 length: 13; D gene: .; J gene: TRBJ2-1; clone size: .; V gene: TRBV10-1; CDR3 protein: CASSDLANNEQFF; CDR3 DNA: TGCGCCAGCAGTGACCTCGCTAACAATGAGCAGTTCTTC
CDR3 length: 13; D gene: TRBD1; J gene: TRBJ1-5; clone size: once; V gene: TRBV6-5; CDR3 protein: CASSDRVEGPQHF; CDR3 DNA: TGTGCCAGCAGCGACAGGGTCGAGGGGCCCCAGCATTTT
CDR3 length: 20; D gene: TRBD2; J gene: TRBJ2-5; clone size: .; V gene: TRBV14; CDR3 protein: CASSLHLDYLRLAGQETQYF; CDR3 DNA: TGTGCCAGCAGCCTTCATCTCGATTACTTGAGACTAGCGGGGCAAGAGACCCAGTACTTC
CDR3 length: 16; D gene: .; J gene: TRBJ1-1; clone size: .; V gene: TRBV25-1; CDR3 protein: CASSDGTGTMNTEAFF; CDR3 DNA: TGTGCCAGCAGTGATGGTACAGGGACGATGAACACTGAAGCTTTCTTT
CDR3 length: 13; D gene: .; J gene: TRBJ1-4; clone size: .; V gene: TRBV30; CDR3 protein: CAWSFRMEEKLFF; CDR3 DNA: TGTGCCTGGAGTTTTCGGATGGAGGAAAAACTGTTTTTT
CDR3 length: 13; D gene: .; J gene: TRBJ2-5; clone size: .; V gene: TRBV5-5; CDR3 protein: CASSLASQETQYF; CDR3 DNA: TGTGCCAGCAGCTTGGCGTCCCAAGAGACCCAGTACTTC
CDR3 length: 14; D gene: TRBD1; J gene: TRBJ2-7; clone size: .; V gene: TRBV27; CDR3 protein: CASSGGQGPYEQYF; CDR3 DNA: TGTGCCAGCAGTGGGGGACAGGGACCCTACGAGCAGTACTTC
CDR3 length: 13; D gene: .; J gene: TRBJ1-5; clone size: .; V gene: TRBV27; CDR3 protein: CASSLRGIQPQHF; CDR3 DNA: TGTGCCAGCAGTTTAAGGGGAATTCAGCCCCAGCATTTT